Each of the 12 T cell receptor beta chains below was sequenced from the same sample in a study of human T cells and chemical hapten exposure. MiXCR was run by TCRdb on the RACE reads, yielding one entry per CDR3 protein. The sample contains around 380,000 distinct CDR3 sequences, about 4.8% of which appear only once. Regarding time point: patch test 1, 2 weeks after DPC sensitization. Treatment defined: therapeutic diphenylcyclopropenone sensitization with weekly scalp DPC. Source: whole blood, taken in connection with sensitization to the hapten diphenylcyclopropenone (DPC). The origin of the receptors is a woman between 45 and 65 years old with alopecia areata. Some clones in this sample may be carry-over from other donors' samples.

The chain joins TRBV7-2 to TRBJ2-7; D unclear. The germline CDR1 and CDR2 sequences are SGHTA and FQGNSA. CDR3 length: 15 amino acids. V was shortened by 1 base and J by 0 bases, with 10 bases between the two germline ends. The CDR3 spells CASSLVRVSSYEQYF. The CDR3, as DNA: TGTGCCAGCAGCTTAGTCCGGGTCAGCTCCTACGAGCAGTACTTC. The complete variable domain, with remaining parts taken from reference TRBV7-2 and TRBJ2-7, reads GAGVSQSPSNKVTEKGKDVELRCDPISGHTALYWYRQSLGQGLEFLIYFQGNSAPDKSGLPSDRFSAERTGGSVSTLTIQRTQQEDSAVYLCASSLVRVSSYEQYFGPGTRLTVT.

Many counts were recorded for this clonotype. The chain uses TRBV6-5 and TRBJ2-2; weak D call: TRBD1 (6 bases). The V end was cut by 6 bases, the J end by 2 bases, with 13 bases between. The length of the CDR3 is 15 residues. In germline, CDR1 is MNHEY, CDR2 SVGAGI. This chain's CDR3 is CASSAGTTNTGELFF. CDR3 nucleotides: TGTGCCAGCAGCGCCGGGACAACTAACACCGGGGAGCTGTTTTTT.

This clonotype was detected ten times or more. The chain uses TRBV5-4 and TRBJ2-7; 8 nucleotides line up with TRBD1. With 4 bases clipped from V and 5 bases from J, the junction kept 5 bases outside the gene matches. The CDR3 consists of 13 residues. Germline V CDR1 and CDR2: SGHNT, YYREEE (reference sequence). CDR3 residues: CASSRQGTHEQYF. For the CDR3, the DNA is TGTGCCAGCAGCAGACAGGGGACCCACGAGCAGTACTTC.

Many counts were recorded for this clonotype. This chain joins TRBV29-1 and TRBJ2-7; TRBD1 or TRBD2 may be the D gene (5 bases each). In germline, CDR1 is SQVTM, CDR2 ANQGSEA. CDR3 length: 12 residues. The V end lost 7 bases, the J end lost 6 bases, and 16 bases lay between the germline ends. CDR3 coding DNA: TGCAGCGGGGGCCAGAAAGGGAGCGAGCAGTACTTC. Protein: CSGGQKGSEQYF.

This clonotype has ten or more counts. This sequence joins TRBV6-5 and TRBJ2-7, with D possibly TRBD2 on 6 matching bases. Trimming took off 7 bases at V and 6 bases at J, with 19 bases between the two ends. CDR3 length equals 14 residues. Germline V CDR1 and CDR2: MNHEY, SVGAGI. As DNA, the CDR3 is TGTGCCAGCAAAAACGGGGGTAAGGGGTTCGAGCAGTACTTC. Translating gives CASKNGGKGFEQYF.

There are many counts of this clonotype. The chain has TRBV5-1 and TRBJ1-2; D unresolved. V lost 0 bases to trimming and J lost 3 bases, with 6 bases between them. The V gene's germline CDR1 is SGHRS and CDR2 YFSETQ. This CDR3 has 13 amino acids. The CDR3 spells CASSLALDYGYTF. CDR3 nucleotide sequence: TGCGCCAGCAGCTTGGCCTTAGACTATGGCTACACCTTC.

The chain combines TRBV18 with TRBJ1-1; possibly TRBD1 for D (6 bases). CDR1 and CDR2 (germline): KGHSH, LQKENI. The CDR3 has 12 residues. V was cut by 3 bases and J by 6 bases, with 8 bases left in between. The CDR3 loop reads CASSPNRAEAFF. The CDR3 bases are TGTGCCAGCTCACCGAACAGGGCTGAAGCTTTCTTT.

This clonotype was detected many times. This chain connects TRBV12-5 to TRBJ1-1; 12 bases align to TRBD1. The germline CDR1 and CDR2 sequences are LGHNT and FRNRAP. This CDR3 spans 15 amino acids. V was pared by 1 base and J by 4 bases, with 1 base of the junction left unmatched. Here the CDR3 DNA reads TGTGCTAGTGGTTTGGCGGGACAGGGGGCCACTGAAGCTTTCTTT. Protein: CASGLAGQGATEAFF.

This clonotype came up many times. This sequence joins TRBV5-1 and TRBJ2-1; D not certain. This CDR3 has 13 residues. With 1 base removed from V and 5 bases from J, the gap between germline ends came to 7 bases. Germline V gene sequence: CDR1 SGHRS, CDR2 YFSETQ. The DNA of the CDR3 is TGCGCCAGCAGCTTGATAGAAAACAATGAGCAGTTCTTC. It yields the protein CASSLIENNEQFF.

This clonotype was observed at least ten times. The genes are TRBV27 and TRBJ1-6; D may be TRBD1 (5 bases). Germline lookup yields CDR1 MNHEY and CDR2 SMNVEV (reference sequence). This CDR3 is 13 amino acids long. Trimming cost V 8 bases and J 7 bases, with 12 bases left between them. As DNA, the CDR3 is TGTGCCAGCGCAGGGTCCAGAAATTCACCCCTCCACTTT. Amino acids: CASAGSRNSPLHF.

This clonotype has more than one count but fewer than ten. The rearrangement uses TRBV21-1 and TRBJ1-1; the D segment call TRBD1 is taken from the table without a DNA check. TRBV21-1 is an annotated pseudogene. The CDR3 sequence is 16 residues long. DNA of the CDR3: TGTGCCAGCAGCAAAGGCGTCCCGGGACACAACACTGAAGCTTTCTTT. The encoded protein is CASSKGVPGHNTEAFF.

This clonotype was counted ten times or more. The chain employs TRBV28 and TRBJ1-1, with D possibly matching TRBD1 (6 bases). Germline lookup yields CDR1 MDHEN and CDR2 SYDVKM. CDR3 length: 15 residues. The V end lost 6 bases, the J end lost 0 bases, and 14 bases lay between the germline ends. CDR3 region: CASSPHGTMNTEAFF. The CDR3 nucleotides read TGTGCCAGCAGCCCCCATGGGACAATGAACACTGAAGCTTTCTTT.